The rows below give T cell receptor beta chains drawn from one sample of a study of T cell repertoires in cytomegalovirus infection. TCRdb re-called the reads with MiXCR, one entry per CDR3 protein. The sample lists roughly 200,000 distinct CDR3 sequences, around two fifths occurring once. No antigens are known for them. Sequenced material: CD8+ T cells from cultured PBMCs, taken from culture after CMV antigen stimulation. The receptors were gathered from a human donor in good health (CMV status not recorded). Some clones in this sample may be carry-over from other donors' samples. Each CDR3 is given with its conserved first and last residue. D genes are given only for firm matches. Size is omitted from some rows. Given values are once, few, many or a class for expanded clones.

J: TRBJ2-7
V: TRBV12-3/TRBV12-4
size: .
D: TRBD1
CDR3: CASSLRQGAGEQYF
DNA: TGTGCCAGCAGTTTAAGACAGGGGGCGGGAGAGCAGTACTTC

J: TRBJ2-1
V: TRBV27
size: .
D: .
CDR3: CASSLSLSGNEQFF
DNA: TGTGCCAGCAGTTTATCGTTGTCGGGCAATGAGCAGTTCTTC

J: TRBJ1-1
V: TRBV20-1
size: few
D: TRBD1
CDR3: CSASSPGGLEAEAFF
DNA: TGCAGTGCTAGTTCACCAGGGGGATTGGAGGCTGAAGCTTTCTTT

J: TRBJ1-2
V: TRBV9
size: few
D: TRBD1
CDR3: CASSPHYRTGGNYGYTF
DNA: TGTGCCAGCAGCCCACACTACCGGACAGGGGGGAACTATGGCTACACCTTC

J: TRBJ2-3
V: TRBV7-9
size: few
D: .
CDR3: CASVTDTQYF
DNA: TGTGCCAGCGTCACAGATACGCAGTATTTT

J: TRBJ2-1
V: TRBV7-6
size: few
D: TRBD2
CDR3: CASSLELADYNEQFF
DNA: TGTGCCAGCAGCTTAGAACTAGCGGACTACAATGAGCAGTTCTTC

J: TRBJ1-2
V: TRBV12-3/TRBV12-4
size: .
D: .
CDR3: CASSLGGGYTF
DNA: TGTGCCAGCAGTTTAGGGGGAGGCTACACCTTC

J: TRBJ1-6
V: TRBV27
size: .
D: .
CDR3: CASSLRVGVNSPLHF
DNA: TGTGCCAGCAGTTTAAGGGTGGGGGTGAATTCACCCCTCCACTTT

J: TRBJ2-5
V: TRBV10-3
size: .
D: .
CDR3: CAISESPRAETQYF
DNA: TGTGCCATCAGTGAGTCCCCCAGGGCCGAGACCCAGTACTTC

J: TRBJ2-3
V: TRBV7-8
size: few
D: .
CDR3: CASSSPGSRSTDTQYF
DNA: TGTGCCAGCAGCTCCCCGGGATCAAGGAGCACAGATACGCAGTATTTT

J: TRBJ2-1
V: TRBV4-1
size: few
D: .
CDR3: CASSQDQTSQDNEQFF
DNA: TGCGCCAGCAGCCAAGATCAGACAAGCCAAGACAATGAGCAGTTCTTC

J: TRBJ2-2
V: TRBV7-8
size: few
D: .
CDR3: CASSYSRANTGELFF
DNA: TGTGCCAGCAGCTATTCCAGGGCGAACACCGGGGAGCTGTTTTTT

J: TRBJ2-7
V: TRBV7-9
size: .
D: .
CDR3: CASSSITGPLSYEQYF
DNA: TGTGCCAGCAGCTCGATTACAGGGCCCCTCTCCTACGAGCAGTACTTC

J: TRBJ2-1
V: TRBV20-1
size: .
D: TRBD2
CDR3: CSARLASGLYNEQFF
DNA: TGCAGTGCTAGGCTCGCTAGCGGCCTATACAATGAGCAGTTCTTC

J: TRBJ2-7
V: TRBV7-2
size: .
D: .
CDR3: CASSEDNEGLYEQYF
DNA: TGTGCCAGCAGCGAAGACAACGAGGGACTCTACGAGCAGTACTTC

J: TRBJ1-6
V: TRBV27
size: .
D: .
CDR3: CASSLSWGNSPLHF
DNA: TGTGCCAGCAGTTTATCGTGGGGGAATTCACCCCTCCACTTT

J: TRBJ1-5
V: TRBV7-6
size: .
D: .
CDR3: CASSPRTDNQPQHF
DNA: TGTGCCAGCAGCCCTAGGACAGACAATCAGCCCCAGCATTTT

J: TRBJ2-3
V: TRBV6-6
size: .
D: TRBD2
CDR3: CASSLTGHTAGGPSDTQYF
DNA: TGTGCCAGCAGCCTGACGGGACACACAGCGGGAGGGCCGTCAGATACGCAGTATTTT

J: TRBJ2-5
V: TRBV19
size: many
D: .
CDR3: CASRGYQETQYF
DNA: TGTGCCAGTAGAGGCTATCAAGAGACCCAGTACTTC

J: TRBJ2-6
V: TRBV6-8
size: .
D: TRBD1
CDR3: CASSYRDRGRFGANVLTF
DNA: TGTGCCAGCAGTTACCGTGACAGGGGGCGGTTTGGGGCCAACGTCCTGACTTTC

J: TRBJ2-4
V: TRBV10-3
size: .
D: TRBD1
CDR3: CAIRSAGTGGNIQYF
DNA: TGTGCCATCAGGTCAGCCGGGACAGGGGGGAACATTCAGTACTTC

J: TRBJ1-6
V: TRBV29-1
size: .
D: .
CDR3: CSVDSRLHNYNSPLHF
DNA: TGCAGCGTTGACTCGAGGCTCCATAATTATAATTCACCCCTCCACTTT

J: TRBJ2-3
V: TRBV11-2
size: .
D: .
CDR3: CASSLMATQEHNTDTQYF
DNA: TGTGCCAGCAGCTTAATGGCGACTCAAGAGCATAACACAGATACGCAGTATTTT

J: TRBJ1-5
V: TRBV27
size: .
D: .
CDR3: CASSLRRGGQPQHF
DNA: TGTGCCAGCAGTTTGAGGCGGGGAGGTCAGCCCCAGCATTTT

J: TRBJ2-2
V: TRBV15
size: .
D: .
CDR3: CATSPRSPPGELFF
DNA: TGTGCCACCAGCCCCCGCTCTCCTCCCGGGGAGCTGTTTTTT